The rows below give T cell receptor beta chains drawn from one sample of a study of T cell changes during pregnancy in multiple sclerosis. Clones were read by immunoSEQ multiplex PCR, and TCRdb kept only the in-frame ones, dropping some. This sample yields about 28,000 clones, of which around 92% are seen a single time; more than 4% belongs to the top ten. Sample: peripheral blood, taken in the first trimester of pregnancy. These receptors all stem from a female donor in good health, enrolled as a control in a pregnancy study. The CDR3 runs from the conserved cysteine through the conserved F or W. The D gene is left open where the match is weak. Clone size appears in some rows only: once, few, many, or a class for an expanded clone.

13,.,TRBV7-9,TRBJ1-5,few,TGTGCCAGCAGCTTCCACGGTGATCAGCCCCAGCATTTT,CASSFHGDQPQHF
14,.,TRBV19,TRBJ1-5,.,TGTGCCAGTAGCCCGACAGTGGACAATCAGCCCCAGCATTTT,CASSPTVDNQPQHF
15,.,TRBV5-1,TRBJ1-4,.,TGCGCCAGCAGCTTGGCGGGGGGGGCGAGTGAAAAACTGTTTTTT,CASSLAGGASEKLFF
14,.,TRBV29-1,TRBJ1-5,.,TGCAGCGTTTCGGGCGGGAATAGCAATCAGCCCCAGCATTTT,CSVSGGNSNQPQHF
15,.,TRBV5-5,TRBJ1-1,once,TGTGCCAGCAGCTACGAACCGGGGGGTTTGGCTGAAGCTTTCTTT,CASSYEPGGLAEAFF
13,TRBD2,TRBV14,TRBJ2-7,.,TGTGCCAGCAGCCAAGTCTCGGGGGGGGAGCAGTACTTC,CASSQVSGGEQYF
14,.,TRBV29-1,TRBJ1-2,.,TGCAGCGTTGAGGAGAAGCAGTTTGAAGATGGCTACACCTTC,CSVEEKQFEDGYTF
13,.,TRBV7-2,TRBJ2-1,.,TGTGCCAGCAGCTTAGCGGGGGCCGGGGAGCAGTTCTTC,CASSLAGAGEQFF
14,.,TRBV7-9,TRBJ2-7,once,TGTGCCAGCAGCTTAGGCCAGGGCACTTGGGAGCAGTACTTC,CASSLGQGTWEQYF
15,.,TRBV2,TRBJ1-3,.,TGTGCCAGCAGCTTAGACGGGAGCTCTGGAAACACCATATATTTT,CASSLDGSSGNTIYF
13,TRBD1,TRBV10-1,TRBJ1-2,.,TGCGCCAGCAGCCAGGGGGCCAACTATGGCTACACCTTC,CASSQGANYGYTF
13,.,TRBV30,TRBJ1-5,.,TGTGCCTGGAGTCGGGAGGGCAATCGGCCCCAGCATTTT,CAWSREGNRPQHF
13,TRBD1,TRBV6-5,TRBJ2-1,.,TGTGCCAGCACTGGACAGGTGAACAATGAGCAGTTCTTC,CASTGQVNNEQFF
14,.,TRBV5-5,TRBJ2-7,.,TGTGCCAGCAGCTTGATCGGCGGGAACTACGAGCAGTACTTC,CASSLIGGNYEQYF
19,TRBD2,TRBV10-3,TRBJ2-1,.,TGTGCCATCAGTGAGTCCGTCAAAGGGCAAGCGGGGACCTACAATGAGCAGTTCTTC,CAISESVKGQAGTYNEQFF
15,TRBD2,TRBV5-1,TRBJ2-5,.,TGCGCCAGCGGCCCCTTAGAGCGGGGGGGAGAGACCCAGTACTTC,CASGPLERGGETQYF
14,.,TRBV30,TRBJ2-7,.,TGTGCCTGGAAAGTTAAGGGAGCCACCTACGAGCAGTACTTC,CAWKVKGATYEQYF
12,.,TRBV6-5,TRBJ2-7,.,TGTGCCAGCAATTCGCCGGAGACCGAGCAGTACTTC,CASNSPETEQYF
14,TRBD1,TRBV6-1,TRBJ2-1,.,TGTGCCAGCAGTGACGGGACAGGGTCAGCTGAGCAGTTCTTC,CASSDGTGSAEQFF